One sample yielded the 30 T cell receptor beta chains listed below, sequenced in a study of T cells in Graves' hyperthyroidism and ophthalmopathy. Researchers amplified the TCR beta CDR3 regions from RNA transcripts. Using the HTBI primer set, a first-round RT-PCR was run on the TCR CDR3. A single record per CDR3 protein comes from TCRdb applying MiXCR to the multiplex PCR reads. The data show 400,000 or so distinct CDR3 sequences, with 13% to 15% seen just once and less than 20% held by the top ten. The sequenced sample was blood. Every receptor here comes from a woman in her 30s with Graves' ophthalmopathy.

The rearrangement joins TRBV20-1 to TRBJ1-6; the match to TRBD1 covers 7 bases. V lost 6 bases and J lost 7; bases outside the gene matches: 12. The CDR3 length is 15 residues. The germline CDR1 and CDR2 sequences are DFQATT and SNEGSKA (reference sequence). Here the CDR3 reads CSAPEQGVGNSPLHF. In DNA, the CDR3 is TGCAGTGCCCCGGAGCAGGGGGTTGGGAATTCACCCCTCCACTTT.

This clonotype was seen repeatedly, ten times or more. The chain couples TRBV18 to TRBJ1-6; D is unclear. There are 16 residues in the CDR3. V was pared by 5 bases and J by 1 base, with 12 bases between. The germline V gene encodes CDR1 KGHSH and CDR2 LQKENI. This CDR3 reads CASSSLPVSYNSPLHF. The CDR3 DNA reads TGTGCCAGCTCATCGCTCCCGGTGTCCTATAATTCACCCCTCCACTTT.

This clonotype has a single count. The rearrangement joins TRBV11-2 to TRBJ2-2; TRBD1 agrees at 7 bases. This CDR3 is 14 amino acids long. Trimming at V came to 5 bases and at J to 6 bases, leaving 6 bases not matched to a gene. Germline V gene lookup returns CDR1 SGHAT and CDR2 FQNNGV. The CDR3 DNA sequence: TGTGCCAGCAGCCCGCAAACAGGGGCCGGGGAGCTGTTTTTT. It codes for CASSPQTGAGELFF.

V usage is TRBV7-9 and J usage is TRBJ2-1; 11 bases fit TRBD2. The germline gives CDR1 SEHNR, CDR2 FQNEAQ (reference sequence). The CDR3 runs to 15 residues. With V trimmed by 2 bases and J by 5 bases, 2 bases remained unmatched. The CDR3 is CASSLLGLADNEQFF. CDR3 coding DNA: TGTGCCAGCAGCTTACTGGGACTAGCGGACAATGAGCAGTTCTTC.

This clonotype has ten or more counts. The J gene is TRBJ1-5, the V gene TRBV19; the D gene is possibly TRBD1 (5 bases). The CDR3 spans 16 residues. V lost 3 bases and J 1 base, leaving 13 bases between the germline ends. Germline loops: CDR1 LNHDA, CDR2 SQIVND (reference sequence). As DNA, the CDR3 is TGTGCCAGTAGTATCAAGTTGGGACGGAGCAATCAGCCCCAGCATTTT. This encodes CASSIKLGRSNQPQHF.

The gene calls are TRBV7-3 and TRBJ2-5; possible D gene TRBD1, 6 bases. The V end lost 5 bases, the J end lost 5 bases, and 15 bases lay between the germline ends. In germline, CDR1 is SGHTA, CDR2 FQGTGA. This CDR3 is 14 amino acids long. The CDR3 DNA is TGTGCCAGCAGCCCGACCTCAGGGGATGAGACCCAGTACTTC. Translating it yields CASSPTSGDETQYF.

The sample holds many counts of this clonotype. This chain joins TRBV3-1 and TRBJ2-5; tentative D call: TRBD1 (6 bases). Germline V gene lookup returns CDR1 LGHDT and CDR2 YNNKEL (reference sequence). This CDR3 is 14 amino acids long. The V gene lost 4 bases and the J gene lost 3 bases, with 12 bases spanning the gap. The CDR3 region is CASSPRGVEETQYF. CDR3 nucleotide sequence: TGTGCCAGCAGCCCCAGGGGAGTCGAAGAGACCCAGTACTTC.

The table lists this clonotype with a few counts. This chain joins TRBV5-1 and TRBJ2-2, with 8 bases fitting TRBD1. The germline gives CDR1 SGHRS, CDR2 YFSETQ. The CDR3 is 17 amino acids. V was pared by 7 bases and J by 4 bases, with 15 bases of the junction left unmatched. The CDR3 region is CASSHFYLQGATGELFF. The CDR3 region has the DNA TGCGCCAGCTCCCATTTTTACCTTCAGGGGGCCACCGGGGAGCTGTTTTTT.

There are a few counts of this clonotype. V and J are TRBV20-1 and TRBJ2-7; possibly TRBD1 for D (6 bases). Trimming stripped 6 bases from V and 2 bases from J, with 17 bases between. The CDR3 is 14 residues long. Germline CDR1 reads DFQATT; CDR2 reads SNEGSKA (reference sequence). The CDR3 coding sequence is TGCAGTGCGGGTGAGGGGGTTCGCCCCTACGAGCAGTACTTC. Translation: CSAGEGVRPYEQYF.

The chain joins TRBV6-2 or TRBV6-3 to TRBJ1-5; the match to TRBD1 covers 9 bases. The CDR3 is made up of 15 amino acids. Germline assignment: CDR1 MNHEY and CDR2 SVGEGT. V shed 6 bases and J 3 bases; nucleotides not matched to a gene: 6. The CDR3 reads CASSGTGRANQPQHF. As DNA, the CDR3 is TGTGCCAGCAGCGGGACAGGGCGGGCCAATCAGCCCCAGCATTTT.

This clonotype was recorded at least ten times. This chain joins TRBV18 and TRBJ2-1; D is uncertain. The CDR3 loop spans 15 amino acids. V lost 3 bases and J lost 0, with 9 bases in between. Germline V gene lookup returns CDR1 KGHSH and CDR2 LQKENI. The CDR3 sequence: CASSPRINSYNEQFF. The CDR3 DNA is TGTGCCAGCTCACCGCGAATAAACTCCTACAATGAGCAGTTCTTC.

Many counts were recorded for this clonotype. The chain combines TRBV24-1 with TRBJ1-2, with TRBD1 matching 11 bases. With 4 bases clipped from V and 2 bases from J, the junction kept 5 bases outside the gene matches. Germline lookup yields CDR1 KGHDR and CDR2 SFDVKD. The length of the CDR3 is 16 residues. CDR3 sequence: CATSDNGQGANYGYTF. The CDR3 nucleotides read TGTGCCACCAGTGACAACGGACAGGGGGCGAACTATGGCTACACCTTC.

This clonotype was seen at least ten times. The chain joins TRBV6-1 to TRBJ2-1; D is unresolved. V was shortened by 8 bases and J by 1 base, with 9 bases between the two germline ends. This CDR3 has 13 residues. Germline CDR1 and CDR2: MNHNS and SASEGT. CDR3 amino acids: CASDVGSYNEQFF. The CDR3 DNA is TGTGCCAGCGATGTAGGGTCCTACAATGAGCAGTTCTTC.

Ten or more counts support this clonotype. This rearrangement joins TRBV6-6 to TRBJ2-7; 9 bases are a match to TRBD1. The CDR3 is made up of 16 amino acids. With V trimmed by 2 bases and J by 4 bases, 9 bases remained unmatched. Germline loops: CDR1 MNHNY, CDR2 SVGAGI (reference sequence). CDR3 sequence: CASSYTKGQGGYEQYF. The CDR3 DNA reads TGTGCCAGCAGTTACACTAAGGGACAGGGAGGATACGAGCAGTACTTC.

Many counts were recorded for this clonotype. The J gene is TRBJ1-4, the V gene TRBV28; no clear D. Germline V gene data show CDR1 as MDHEN and CDR2 as SYDVKM. CDR3 length: 16 amino acids. Trimming left V 4 bases short and J 6 bases short, with 18 bases between. CDR3 DNA: TGTGCCAGCAGTTGGGTGACCACGATGTCCGATGAAAAACTGTTTTTT. Its protein product is CASSWVTTMSDEKLFF.

In this sample, this clonotype turned up many times. The chain uses TRBV28 and TRBJ1-5; TRBD1 aligns across 8 bases. This CDR3 spans 13 amino acids. Looked up from germline, CDR1 is MDHEN and CDR2 is SYDVKM. V lost 8 bases to trimming and J lost 3 bases; unmatched junction nucleotides: 3. The CDR3 region has the DNA TGTGCCAGCCAGACAGGGGTCAATCAGCCCCAGCATTTT. Residues: CASQTGVNQPQHF.

V gene TRBV20-1 combines with J gene TRBJ2-7; 12 bases are shared with TRBD2. V shed 0 bases, J shed 6 bases, and the junction held 9 bases outside the gene matches. The CDR3 covers 16 residues. Germline-derived CDR1 and CDR2 are DFQATT and SNEGSKA (reference sequence). Written as DNA, the CDR3 is TGCAGTGCTAGAGATTCGGCTAGCGGGGGGGGGCCCGAGCAGTACTTC. It encodes CSARDSASGGGPEQYF.

The chain joins TRBV18 to TRBJ2-2, with 9 nucleotides matching TRBD2. The V and J ends lost 2 bases and 0 bases, in that order; junction bases with no gene match: 4. This CDR3 is built from 17 residues. CDR1 and CDR2 (germline): KGHSH, LQKENI. CDR3 amino acids: CASSPNSGSANTGELFF. The DNA of the CDR3 is TGTGCCAGCTCACCAAATAGCGGGAGCGCGAACACCGGGGAGCTGTTTTTT.

Many counts were recorded for this clonotype. This sequence joins TRBV19 and TRBJ1-5, with D perhaps matching TRBD1 (6 bases). Between the trimmed V and J ends, which lost 3 bases and 6 bases, there was a span of 15 bases. Germline V gene sequence: CDR1 LNHDA, CDR2 SQIVND (reference sequence). CDR3 size: 15 residues. The CDR3 here is CASSISQGSGQPQHF. The CDR3 coding sequence is TGTGCCAGTAGTATCAGCCAGGGGAGTGGTCAGCCCCAGCATTTT.

There are many counts of this clonotype. The chain couples TRBV30 to TRBJ2-1; tentative D call: TRBD2 (6 bases). V lost 0 bases and J 4 bases, leaving 13 bases between the germline ends. The germline CDR1 and CDR2 sequences are GTSNPN and SVGIG (reference sequence). The CDR3 sequence is 15 residues long. CDR3 sequence reads: CAWSVGGAGYNEQFF. In DNA form, the CDR3 reads TGTGCCTGGAGTGTGGGCGGGGCGGGGTACAATGAGCAGTTCTTC. Drawing the rest from reference TRBV30 and TRBJ2-1, the complete variable domain is SQTIHQWPATLVQPVGSPLSLECTVEGTSNPNLYWYRQAAGRGLQLLFYSVGIGQISSEVPQNLSASRPQDRQFILSSKKLLLSDSGFYLCAWSVGGAGYNEQFFGPGTRLTVL.

This clonotype was recorded at least ten times. V gene TRBV28 combines with J gene TRBJ2-1; a weak D match, TRBD1 (6 bases). In germline, CDR1 is MDHEN, CDR2 SYDVKM. V was shortened by 6 bases and J by 9 bases, with 15 bases between the two germline ends. The CDR3 loop spans 13 amino acids. CDR3 amino acids: CASSRPAGAEQFF. The CDR3 DNA follows: TGTGCCAGCAGCCGGCCAGCAGGGGCTGAGCAGTTCTTC.

This clonotype was counted many times. The chain recombines TRBV11-2 with TRBJ2-5; D is unresolved. The ends were cut back, 3 bases at V and 3 bases at J, with 17 bases in the middle. Germline assignment: CDR1 SGHAT and CDR2 FQNNGV. The CDR3 is 16 amino acids. For the CDR3, the DNA is TGTGCCAGCAGCTTCAGGTCCCCCGGCCTAAAAGAGACCCAGTACTTC. Amino acids: CASSFRSPGLKETQYF.

There are many counts of this clonotype. J is TRBJ2-2 and V is TRBV2; no clear D. Germline values: CDR1 SNHLY, CDR2 FYNNEI. The CDR3 is 14 amino acids. The V end was cut by 3 bases, the J end by 2 bases, with 7 bases between. CDR3 loop: CASSDWRNTGELFF. CDR3 DNA sequence: TGTGCCAGCAGTGATTGGAGAAACACCGGGGAGCTGTTTTTT.

This clonotype was seen a few times. V is TRBV5-1 and J is TRBJ2-6; D might be TRBD1 (7 bases). Germline CDR1 reads SGHRS; CDR2 reads YFSETQ. The CDR3 extends over 16 amino acids. V lost 4 bases and J lost 0, with 11 bases in between. The CDR3 spells CASSPGGTSGANVLTF. CDR3 in DNA: TGCGCCAGCAGCCCAGGGGGGACCTCTGGGGCCAACGTCCTGACTTTC.

Ten or more counts support this clonotype. The chain uses TRBV7-9 and TRBJ1-2; 7 bases agree with TRBD1. This CDR3 comprises 12 residues. The J segment lost 3 bases and the V segment lost 5 bases, leaving 0 bases of the junction unmatched. Per germline, CDR1 SEHNR and CDR2 FQNEAQ (reference sequence). The CDR3 DNA reads TGTGCCAGCAGCAGGGGGCACTATGGCTACACCTTC. Its translation is CASSRGHYGYTF. The full variable domain, rest sourced from reference TRBV7-9 and TRBJ1-2, is DTGVSQNPRHKITKRGQNVTFRCDPISEHNRLYWYRQTLGQGPEFLTYFQNEAQLEKSRLLSDRFSAERPKGSFSTLEIQRTEQGDSAMYLCASSRGHYGYTFGSGTRLTVV.

There are many counts of this clonotype. The chain uses TRBV19 and TRBJ2-3; weak D call: TRBD1 (5 bases). Trimming left V 4 bases short and J 3 bases short, with 17 bases between. This CDR3 has 16 residues. Germline CDR1 is LNHDA and CDR2 is SQIVND (reference sequence). The CDR3 reads CASSTRQKSMTDTQYF. CDR3 bases: TGTGCCAGTAGTACACGACAGAAAAGCATGACAGATACGCAGTATTTT.

This clonotype was recorded at least ten times. The chain links TRBV6-1 to TRBJ2-7, with D perhaps given as TRBD1 or TRBD2 (5 bases each). Trimming removed 8 bases at V and 2 bases at J, with 13 bases between. This CDR3 is built from 13 residues. Germline lookup yields CDR1 MNHNS and CDR2 SASEGT. CDR3 loop: CASLIGGTYEQYF. The CDR3 coding sequence is TGTGCCAGCCTTATTGGGGGAACCTACGAGCAGTACTTC.

This clonotype appeared many times. This chain links TRBV24-1 with TRBJ2-3; a weak D match, TRBD2 (6 bases). This CDR3 is 13 amino acids long. V was clipped by 4 bases and J by 3 bases, with 7 bases between them. Germline V gives CDR1 KGHDR, CDR2 SFDVKD. The CDR3 nucleotides are TGTGCCACCAGTGAACGGGGGACAGATACGCAGTATTTT. Amino acids: CATSERGTDTQYF.

This clonotype turned up a few times. CDR3 bases: TGTGCCAGAGCAGTAGGGCAGGGGCGACTAGCCAAAAACATTCAGTACTTC. This translates into CARAVGQGRLAKNIQYF. This chain joins TRBV28 and TRBJ2-4; weak D call: TRBD1 (6 bases). The CDR3 consists of 17 residues. Trimming took 9 bases from V and 0 from J, leaving 21 bases between them. The germline CDR1 and CDR2 sequences are MDHEN and SYDVKM. The whole variable domain, filled in from reference TRBV28 and TRBJ2-4, reads DVKVTQSSRYLVKRTGEKVFLECVQDMDHENMFWYRQDPGLGLRLIYFSYDVKMKEKGDIPEGYSVSREKKERFSLILESASTNQTSMYLCARAVGQGRLAKNIQYFGAGTRLSVL.

This clonotype has a count of ten or more. V gene TRBV7-2 combines with J gene TRBJ1-5, with D unclear. Trimming stripped 2 bases from V and 3 bases from J, with 8 bases between. Germline CDR1 is SGHTA and CDR2 is FQGNSA. This CDR3 region has 14 residues. The CDR3 loop reads CASSLSISNQPQHF. The CDR3 nucleotides read TGTGCCAGCAGCTTATCTATCTCCAATCAGCCCCAGCATTTT.